The clone carrying this TCR beta chain was observed a handful of times. Its specificity is unknown. Unique molecular identifiers were used in preparing the TCRbeta library. TCRdb recomputed calls from the PCR reads with MiXCR, one row per CDR3 protein. The profile shows about 640,000 distinct CDR3 sequences, around 13% of them singletons. Germline V gives CDR1 MDHEN, CDR2 SYDVKM. V lost 4 bases and J 5 bases, leaving 22 bases between the germline ends. This CDR3 has 17 residues. The data derive from a study of T-cell reconstitution after alpha-beta-depleted transplantation in children. Notes on the study in general: One year after transplant, T-cell counts and diversity came mostly from newly produced T cells. After transplant, high TCRbeta diversity at day 60 in some patients arose from surviving recipient T cells and thymic progenitors. Several hundred expanded graft clones reportedly gave rise to the alpha-beta T cells present about two months after transplant.

This sequence was found in a male patient between 10 and 17 years old who had a stem cell transplant for acute myeloid leukemia, so the T cells may come from the graft donor. Sample: PBMCs, mostly from graft donor cells, taken 360 days after TCRalphabeta/CD19-depleted stem cell transplant. J is TRBJ2-3 and V is TRBV28; D may be TRBD1 or TRBD2 (7 bases each). CDR3 residues: CASSSPTGRSGIDTQYF. CDR3 DNA: TGTGCCAGCAGTTCCCCGACAGGGAGGAGCGGGATAGATACGCAGTATTTT.